What follows describes a single TCR beta chain. These data come from a study of blood T cell repertoires in COVID-19. Study background: Researchers got acute and convalescent COVID-19 samples from the United States, Italy and Spain.

Authors' processing steps: Amplified reference gene primers provided the basis for estimating nucleated cell counts. TCRdb keeps only in-frame clones here, not all; method: immunoSEQ multiplex PCR. Clone size and V and J calls were adopted from that table, with D and trimming inferred from the DNA. The sample contains approximately 210,000 clones, under 90% of which appear only once. Seattle researchers signed up patients amid active infection and tracked them longitudinally. The receptor was derived from a man aged 50-59 years with COVID-19, enrolled during active disease. The sequencing sample was made of peripheral blood.

The CDR3 loop reads CASSRTEYNEQFF. CDR3 in DNA: TGTGCCAGTAGCCGGACAGAGTACAATGAGCAGTTCTTC. V is TRBV19 and J is TRBJ2-1, with D maybe TRBD1 (6 bases). Germline assignment: CDR1 LNHDA and CDR2 SQIVND (reference sequence). The V end lost 6 bases, the J end lost 4 bases, and 10 bases lay between the germline ends. This CDR3 comprises 13 residues.